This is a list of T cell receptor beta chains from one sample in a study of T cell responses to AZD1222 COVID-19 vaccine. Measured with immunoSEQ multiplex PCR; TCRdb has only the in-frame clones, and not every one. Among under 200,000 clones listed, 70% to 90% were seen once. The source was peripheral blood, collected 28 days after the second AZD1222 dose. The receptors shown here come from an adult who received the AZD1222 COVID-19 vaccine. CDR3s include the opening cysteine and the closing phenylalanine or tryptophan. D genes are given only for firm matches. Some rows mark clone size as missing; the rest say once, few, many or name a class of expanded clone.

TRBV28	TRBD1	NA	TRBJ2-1	CASSFMRGRHNEQFF	TGTGCCAGCAGCTTCATGAGGGGGCGTCACAATGAGCAGTTCTTC
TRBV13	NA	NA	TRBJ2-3	CASGTDTQYF	TGTGCCAGCGGCACAGATACGCAGTATTTT
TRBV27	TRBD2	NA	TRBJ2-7	CASSSGLSAYEQYF	TGTGCCAGCAGTTCGGGACTATCCGCCTACGAGCAGTACTTC
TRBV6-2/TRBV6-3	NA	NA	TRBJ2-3	CASSYEGPDTQYF	TGTGCCAGCAGTTATGAGGGCCCAGATACGCAGTATTTT
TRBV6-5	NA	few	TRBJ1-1	CASRAGTPNTEAFF	TGTGCCAGCAGGGCCGGCACACCGAACACTGAAGCTTTCTTT
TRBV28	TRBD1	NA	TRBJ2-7	CASRAGQGWEQYF	TGTGCCAGCAGGGCTGGACAGGGGTGGGAGCAGTACTTC
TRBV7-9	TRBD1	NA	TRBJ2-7	CASSYRQGKSYEQYF	TGTGCCAGCAGCTATCGACAGGGGAAGTCCTACGAGCAGTACTTC
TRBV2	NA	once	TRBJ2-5	CASSDRGTETQYF	TGTGCCAGCAGTGATCGGGGGACGGAGACCCAGTACTTC
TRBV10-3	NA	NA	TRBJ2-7	CAISGTGTYEQYF	TGTGCCATCAGTGGAACGGGCACCTACGAGCAGTACTTC
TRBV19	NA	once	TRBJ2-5	CASSPLGRETQYF	TGTGCCAGTAGCCCATTGGGCCGCGAGACCCAGTACTTC
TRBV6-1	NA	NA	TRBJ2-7	CASSEGTIGYEQYF	TGTGCCAGCAGTGAAGGGACTATAGGCTACGAGCAGTACTTC
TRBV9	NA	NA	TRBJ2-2	CASSVAAVSVANTGELFF	TGTGCCAGCAGCGTAGCGGCGGTTAGCGTGGCGAACACCGGGGAGCTGTTTTTT
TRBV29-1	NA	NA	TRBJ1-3	CSVTSGNTIYF	TGCAGCGTTACGTCTGGAAACACCATATATTTT
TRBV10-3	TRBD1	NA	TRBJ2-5	CAISESTGGQETQYF	TGTGCCATCAGTGAGTCGACAGGGGGCCAAGAGACCCAGTACTTC
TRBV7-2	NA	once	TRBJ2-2	CASSLAGNTGELFF	TGTGCCAGCAGCTTAGCGGGAAACACCGGGGAGCTGTTTTTT
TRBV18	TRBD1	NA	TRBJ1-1	CASSAPDRAREAFF	TGTGCCAGCTCAGCCCCGGACAGGGCGAGGGAAGCTTTCTTT
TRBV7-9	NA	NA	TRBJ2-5	CASSLAEQGQVETQYF	TGTGCCAGCAGCTTAGCAGAACAGGGCCAGGTGGAGACCCAGTACTTC
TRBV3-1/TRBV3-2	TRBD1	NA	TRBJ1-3	CASSQSGTGVGNTIYF	TGTGCCAGCAGCCAAAGTGGGACAGGGGTTGGAAACACCATATATTTT
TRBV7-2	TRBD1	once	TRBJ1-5	CASSSTGPSNQPQHF	TGTGCCAGCAGCTCGACAGGGCCGTCGAATCAGCCCCAGCATTTT
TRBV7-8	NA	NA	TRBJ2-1	CASSLAARAYNEQFF	TGTGCCAGCAGCTTAGCTGCACGAGCCTACAATGAGCAGTTCTTC
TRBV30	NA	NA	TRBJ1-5	CAWSGAGGSRQPQHF	TGTGCCTGGAGTGGGGCAGGAGGTAGCCGGCAGCCCCAGCATTTT
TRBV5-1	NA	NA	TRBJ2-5	CASSLGRRQETQYF	TGCGCCAGCAGCTTAGGACGGAGACAAGAGACCCAGTACTTC
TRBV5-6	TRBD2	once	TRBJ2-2	CASSLAASGRAGRGELFF	TGTGCCAGCAGCTTGGCTGCTAGCGGGAGGGCCGGGCGCGGGGAGCTGTTTTTT
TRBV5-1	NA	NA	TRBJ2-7	CASSLPGGLYEQYF	TGCGCCAGCAGCTTGCCCGGGGGCCTATACGAGCAGTACTTC
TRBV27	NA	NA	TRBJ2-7	CASSPSLAAEIYEQYF	TGTGCCAGCAGTCCAAGTTTAGCGGCAGAGATCTACGAGCAGTACTTC
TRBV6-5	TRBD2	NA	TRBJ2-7	CASREGLAMGEQYF	TGTGCCAGCAGGGAGGGACTAGCTATGGGCGAGCAGTACTTC
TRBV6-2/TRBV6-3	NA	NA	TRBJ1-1	CASGRVGRFNTEAFF	TGTGCCAGCGGCCGAGTCGGACGGTTCAACACTGAAGCTTTCTTT
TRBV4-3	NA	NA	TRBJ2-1	CASSQRFHEQFF	TGCGCCAGCAGCCAAAGGTTCCATGAGCAGTTCTTC
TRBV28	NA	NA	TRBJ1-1	CASSLGRLPTEAFF	TGTGCCAGCAGTTTAGGGCGCCTACCCACTGAAGCTTTCTTT
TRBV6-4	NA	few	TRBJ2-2	CASSERTGPVGELFF	TGTGCCAGCAGTGAGAGAACAGGCCCCGTTGGGGAGCTGTTTTTT
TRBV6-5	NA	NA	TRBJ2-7	CASMTTDSYEQYF	TGTGCCAGCATGACGACGGACTCCTACGAGCAGTACTTC
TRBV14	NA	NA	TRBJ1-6	CASSQDRGSPLHF	TGTGCCAGCAGCCAAGATCGGGGCTCACCCCTCCACTTT
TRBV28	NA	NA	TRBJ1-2	CASSTPQNYGYTF	TGTGCCAGCAGTACACCCCAGAACTATGGCTACACCTTC
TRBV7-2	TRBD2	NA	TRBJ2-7	CASSPTGYRTSGRLYEQYF	TGTGCCAGCAGCCCAACGGGGTACCGGACTAGCGGGAGGCTGTACGAGCAGTACTTC
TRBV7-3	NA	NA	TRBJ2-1	CASSQTPWTGLIYNEQFF	TGTGCCAGCAGCCAGACCCCCTGGACCGGGCTCATCTACAATGAGCAGTTCTTC
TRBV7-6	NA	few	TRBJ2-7	CASSLGSRSGSSYEQYF	TGTGCCAGCAGCTTAGGGTCCCGGTCGGGGAGCTCCTACGAGCAGTACTTC
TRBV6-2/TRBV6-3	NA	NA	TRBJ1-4	CASSYLRGAANEKLFF	TGTGCCAGCAGTTATCTGCGAGGGGCGGCTAATGAAAAACTGTTTTTT
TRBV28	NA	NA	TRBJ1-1	CASSFGGSLTEAFF	TGTGCCAGCAGTTTCGGGGGAAGCCTCACTGAAGCTTTCTTT
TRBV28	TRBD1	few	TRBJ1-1	CASCDGTAYFEAFF	TGTGCCAGCTGCGACGGGACAGCCTACTTTGAAGCTTTCTTT